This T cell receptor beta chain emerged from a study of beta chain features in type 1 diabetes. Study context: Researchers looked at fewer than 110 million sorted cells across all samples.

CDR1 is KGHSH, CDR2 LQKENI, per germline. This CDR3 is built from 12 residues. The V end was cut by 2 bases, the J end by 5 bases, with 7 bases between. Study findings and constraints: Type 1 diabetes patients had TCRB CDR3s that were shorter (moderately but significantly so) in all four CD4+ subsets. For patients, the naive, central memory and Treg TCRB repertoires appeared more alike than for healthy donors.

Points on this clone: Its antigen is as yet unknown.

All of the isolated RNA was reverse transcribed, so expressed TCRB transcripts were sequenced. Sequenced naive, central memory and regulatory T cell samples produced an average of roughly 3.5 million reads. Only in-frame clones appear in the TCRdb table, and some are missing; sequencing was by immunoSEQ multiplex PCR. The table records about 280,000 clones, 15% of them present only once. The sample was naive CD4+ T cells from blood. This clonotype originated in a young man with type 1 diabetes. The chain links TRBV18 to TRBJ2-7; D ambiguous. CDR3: CASSPTVHEQYF. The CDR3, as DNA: TGTGCCAGCTCACCAACGGTTCACGAGCAGTACTTC.